This paragraph covers one TCR beta chain sequence. Its antigen is unidentified. Each patient came to thyroid surgery without any prior treatment (of any kind). V lost 1 base and J 10 bases, leaving 17 bases between the germline ends. The CDR3 runs 14 residues. The germline V gene encodes CDR1 MNHNY and CDR2 SVGAGI (reference sequence). This record belongs to a study of metastatic and nonmetastatic thyroid tumors. About the research overall: Peripheral blood and tumor or nodule samples from malignant and benign thyroid patients were compared.

In the study's own analysis: The distant-metastasis classifier for papillary thyroid cancer was built from CDR3 differences across clinicopathological groups. TCRdb re-called the PCR reads via MiXCR. V and J calls and clone size were set by TCRdb, not the authors. Among approximately 26,000 clones, 13% were seen once, and the ten largest hold under 5%. Study observations and caveats: It was reportedly found that TCR beta diversity was significantly higher in malignant thyroid tumors than in benign nodules, a difference seen in both blood and tumor samples.

This TCR was recovered from a female donor with papillary thyroid cancer or a benign thyroid nodule (not recorded which). Some clones in this sample may be carry-over from other donors' samples. Input material: blood. This chain connects TRBV6-6 to TRBJ2-7; possible D gene TRBD1, 7 bases. Here the CDR3 DNA reads TGTGCCAGCAGTTACTACCAGGGGGGCTACTATCAGTACTTC. Residues: CASSYYQGGYYQYF.